The clone carrying this T cell receptor beta chain was counted at least ten times. This sample was taken from a study of T-cell reconstitution after alpha-beta-depleted transplantation in children. Unique molecular identifiers were used in preparing the TCRbeta library. MiXCR was run by TCRdb on the PCR reads, yielding one entry per CDR3 protein. This sample has around 270,000 distinct CDR3 sequences; roughly a tenth occur once, and the top ten carry 7.5%. This sequence was found in a boy under two years old with acute myeloid leukemia, due to receive a stem cell transplant. The starting material was PBMCs, obtained before TCRalphabeta/CD19-depleted stem cell transplant.

CDR3 nucleotides: TGTGCCATCAGTGGGACAGCCTCATCCTACGAGCAGTACTTC. Protein sequence: CAISGTASSYEQYF. The chain links TRBV10-3 to TRBJ2-7, with a tentative D call TRBD1 (6 bases). This CDR3 spans 14 amino acids. Germline CDR1 and CDR2: ENHRY and SYGVKD. V was pared by 4 bases and J by 1 base, with 11 bases between.